Given below is one T cell receptor (beta chain) in context. This specimen belongs to a study of blood T cell repertoires in COVID-19. The CDR3 has 14 amino acids. Trimming stripped 4 bases from V and 4 bases from J, with 14 bases between. Looked up from germline, CDR1 is SGHRS and CDR2 is YFSETQ. How the authors handled the data: Estimated nucleated cell counts came from reference gene primer amplification. Data came from immunoSEQ multiplex PCR; TCRdb stores just in-frame clones and leaves some out. V and J calls and clone size are as listed in that table; D and trimming were resolved from the DNA. This table holds some 150,000 clones, roughly 80% found once.

The chain carries TRBV5-1 and TRBJ1-2, with D perhaps TRBD1 (6 bases). This TCR derives from a woman aged 80 or older in a cohort sampled during active or convalescent COVID-19. Sequencing was done on a sample of peripheral blood. This chain's CDR3 is CASSVQQGSYGYTF. The DNA of the CDR3 is TGCGCCAGCAGCGTACAACAGGGTAGCTATGGCTACACCTTC.